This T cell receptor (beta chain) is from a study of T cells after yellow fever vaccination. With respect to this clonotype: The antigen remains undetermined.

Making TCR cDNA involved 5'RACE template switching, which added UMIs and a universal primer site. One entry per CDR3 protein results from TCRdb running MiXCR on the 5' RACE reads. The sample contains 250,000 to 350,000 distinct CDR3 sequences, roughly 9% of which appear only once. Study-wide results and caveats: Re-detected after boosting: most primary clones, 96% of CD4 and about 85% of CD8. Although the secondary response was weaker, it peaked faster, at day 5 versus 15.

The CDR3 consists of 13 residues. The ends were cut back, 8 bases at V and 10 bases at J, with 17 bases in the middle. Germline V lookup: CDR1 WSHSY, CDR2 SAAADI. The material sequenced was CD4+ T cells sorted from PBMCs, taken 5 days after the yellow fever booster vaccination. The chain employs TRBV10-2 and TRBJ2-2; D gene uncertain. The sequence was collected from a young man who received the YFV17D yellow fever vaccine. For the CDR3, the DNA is TGCGCCAGCCGCGGCCCGGTCGTCCTGGAGCTGTTTTTT. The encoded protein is CASRGPVVLELFF.